The 9 T cell receptor beta chains below come from one sample, sequenced in a study of T cells in Graves' hyperthyroidism and ophthalmopathy. What was amplified from RNA transcripts were TCR beta CDR3 regions. First-round RT-PCR with HTBI primers amplified the TCR CDR3 region. TCRdb passed the multiplex PCR reads through MiXCR, listing each CDR3 protein once. The sample contains approximately 40,000 distinct CDR3 sequences, around 56% of which appear only once. The sequenced sample was blood. Every receptor here comes from a man in his forties or fifties with Graves' ophthalmopathy.

This clonotype was seen ten or more times. V is TRBV2 and J is TRBJ2-5; either TRBD1 or TRBD2 may supply D (6 bases each). Germline V lookup: CDR1 SNHLY, CDR2 FYNNEI. The CDR3 length is 14 residues. Trimming took 7 bases from V and 2 from J, leaving 14 bases between them. This CDR3 is CASNLPGAQETQYF. The CDR3, as DNA: TGTGCCAGCAATCTCCCGGGGGCTCAAGAGACCCAGTACTTC.

CDR3 coding DNA: TGCGCCAGCAGCTTGTTACTAGCGGGCTACGAGCAGTACTTC. This gives the protein CASSLLLAGYEQYF. The rearrangement links TRBV5-1 to TRBJ2-7; 9 nucleotides agree with TRBD2. The V segment lost 1 base and the J segment 3 bases; nucleotides outside the gene matches: 2. CDR3 length: 14 amino acids. Germline CDR1 is SGHRS and CDR2 is YFSETQ.

This clonotype came up many times. The genes are TRBV28 and TRBJ1-2; 11 bases map to TRBD1. V shed 1 base and J 8 bases; nucleotides not matched to a gene: 3. The CDR3 is 14 amino acids. In germline, CDR1 is MDHEN, CDR2 SYDVKM. The CDR3 DNA sequence: TGTGCCAGCAGTTTATTGGGACAGGGGGGAGGCTACACCTTC. It yields the protein CASSLLGQGGGYTF.

The rearrangement uses TRBV6-5 and TRBJ2-5; 11 bases are a match to TRBD2. Germline CDR1 MNHEY, CDR2 SVGAGI. V gave up 6 bases and J gave up 0 bases; unmatched junction bases: 6. This CDR3 spans 16 amino acids. The CDR3 is CASSLSGGGNQETQYF. CDR3 in DNA: TGTGCCAGCAGCCTTAGCGGGGGGGGGAACCAAGAGACCCAGTACTTC.

This clonotype occurred many times. The chain recombines TRBV5-4 with TRBJ2-4; TRBD2 might be the D (7 bases). Germline assignment: CDR1 SGHNT and CDR2 YYREEE (reference sequence). The CDR3 runs 14 residues. The V end lost 2 bases, the J end lost 9 bases, and 15 bases lay between the germline ends. The CDR3 coding sequence is TGTGCCAGCAGCTTCCGGGGAGGGGGGTCCATTCAGTACTTC. Its protein product is CASSFRGGGSIQYF.

This clonotype showed up many times. The CDR3 protein is CASRNSGANVLTF. The DNA of the CDR3 is TGTGCCAGCAGGAACTCTGGGGCCAACGTCCTGACTTTC. The rearrangement uses TRBV27 and TRBJ2-6, with D unresolved. Per germline, CDR1 MNHEY and CDR2 SMNVEV (reference sequence). Trimming took off 6 bases at V and 0 bases at J, with 3 bases between the two ends. This CDR3 has 13 amino acids.

V usage is TRBV29-1 and J usage is TRBJ2-2, with no clear D. Near its end, the DNA agrees better with TRBJ2-1, so the J call may be wrong. The germline V gene has CDR1 SQVTM and CDR2 ANQGSEA. This CDR3 has 14 residues. Here the CDR3 DNA reads TGCAGCTTTGCCGGGCCCTTGAACACCGGGGAGCAGTTCTTC. It codes for CSFAGPLNTGEQFF.

The chain links TRBV20-1 to TRBJ2-3, with TRBD2 matching 9 bases. CDR3 length: 17 residues. From germline, CDR1 is DFQATT and CDR2 SNEGSKA (reference sequence). V lost 8 bases, J lost 4 bases, and 19 bases stayed unmatched. CDR3 amino acids: CSLDTPVGGRASDTQYF. In nucleotides, the CDR3 is TGCAGTTTGGATACGCCGGTTGGCGGGAGGGCCTCAGATACGCAGTATTTT.

The rearrangement joins TRBV5-1 to TRBJ2-1, with D perhaps matching TRBD1 (6 bases). Germline V lookup: CDR1 SGHRS, CDR2 YFSETQ. V gave up 0 bases and J gave up 7 bases, with 8 bases separating them. The CDR3 runs to 13 residues. The CDR3 bases are TGCGCCAGCAGCTTGGAACAGGGTAATGAGCAGTTCTTC. Translated: CASSLEQGNEQFF.